Following are 27 T cell receptor beta chains from one sample sequenced in a study of blood T cell repertoires in COVID-19. Assay: immunoSEQ multiplex PCR; the TCRdb copy retains only in-frame clones and omits some. The sample holds approximately 220,000 clones, around 81% seen once. Sequenced material: peripheral blood. The receptors stem from a woman aged 30 to 39 who had recovered from COVID-19.

This chain joins TRBV24-1 and TRBJ2-1; TRBD1 aligns across 8 bases. Trimming at V came to 10 bases and at J to 4 bases, leaving 8 bases not matched to a gene. CDR1 and CDR2 (germline): KGHDR, SFDVKD. The CDR3 has 14 amino acids. The CDR3 DNA is TGTGCCACTTCGGACAGGGCCCTATACAATGAGCAGTTCTTC. Translated: CATSDRALYNEQFF.

The rearrangement uses TRBV11-2 and TRBJ1-6; D not resolved. V was clipped by 10 bases and J by 7 bases, with 14 bases between them. This CDR3 contains 13 residues. Germline loops: CDR1 SGHAT, CDR2 FQNNGV. The CDR3 bases are TGTGCCACCCGGATCTCGGGGAATTCACCCCTCCACTTT. Translating gives CATRISGNSPLHF.

This chain joins TRBV21-1 and TRBJ2-3; the table's D call, TRBD2, has no DNA check behind it. TRBV21-1 is a recognized pseudogene. The CDR3 is 17 residues long. The CDR3 nucleotides read TGTGCCAGCAGCTTCCGGACTAGCGGCCAAAAGGGAGATACGCAGTATTTT. It encodes CASSFRTSGQKGDTQYF.

The CDR3: CATSRDGHPGGYGYTF. Written as DNA, the CDR3 is TGTGCCACCAGCAGAGATGGACACCCCGGTGGCTATGGCTACACCTTC. J is TRBJ1-2 and V is TRBV15, with a possible D match to TRBD1 (5 bases). Germline V gene data show CDR1 as LNHNV and CDR2 as YYDKDF (reference sequence). Trimming pared 0 bases from V and 4 bases from J, leaving 15 bases between. The CDR3 spans 16 residues.

The chain joins TRBV7-2 to TRBJ1-1, with D possibly TRBD1 on 5 matching bases. This CDR3 spans 15 amino acids. CDR1 SGHTA and CDR2 FQGNSA come from the germline V gene. Between the trimmed V and J ends, which lost 2 bases and 4 bases, there was a span of 14 bases. The CDR3 loop reads CASSLQGRVSTEAFF. CDR3 DNA sequence: TGTGCCAGCAGCTTACAGGGCAGGGTATCCACTGAAGCTTTCTTT.

The chain is built from TRBV3-1 (or the pseudogene TRBV3-2) and TRBJ1-3; no reliable D call. This CDR3 has 13 residues. In germline, CDR1 is LGHDT, CDR2 YNNKEL (reference sequence). V was trimmed by 1 base and J by 4 bases, leaving 5 bases between them. In DNA, the CDR3 is TGTGCCAGCAGCCAAGTCGGGGGAAACACCATATATTTT. Its protein is CASSQVGGNTIYF.

This clone came up once. J is TRBJ2-2 and V is TRBV9, with D possibly TRBD2 on 6 matching bases. There are 13 residues in the CDR3. Germline CDR1 and CDR2: SGDLS and YYNGEE. V was clipped by 2 bases and J by 6 bases, with 8 bases between them. This CDR3 reads CASSVLASGELFF. CDR3 DNA sequence: TGTGCCAGCAGCGTTCTAGCGTCCGGGGAGCTGTTTTTT.

The V and J genes are TRBV27 and TRBJ2-7; 8 nucleotides match TRBD2. With 4 bases clipped from V and 13 bases from J, the junction kept 12 bases outside the gene matches. Germline assignment: CDR1 MNHEY and CDR2 SMNVEV (reference sequence). CDR3 size: 13 residues. CDR3 coding DNA: TGTGCCAGCAGTTATGCCCCCGGGGGGGAAAATTACTTC. It yields the protein CASSYAPGGENYF.

V and J are TRBV6-5 and TRBJ2-1, with D tentatively TRBD1 (5 bases). Germline CDR1 MNHEY, CDR2 SVGAGI. This CDR3 has 15 amino acids. The ends were cut back, 4 bases at V and 6 bases at J, with 16 bases in the middle. CDR3 DNA: TGTGCCAGCAGTTCCTCTTCAAGACAGTTCAATGAGCAGTTCTTC. Translated: CASSSSSRQFNEQFF.

J is TRBJ1-3 and V is TRBV2; tentative D call: TRBD1 (6 bases). The germline gives CDR1 SNHLY, CDR2 FYNNEI. This CDR3 region has 14 residues. The ends were cut back, 4 bases at V and 3 bases at J, with 10 bases in the middle. The CDR3 DNA sequence: TGTGCCAGCAGTGCACAGGGCCTTGGAAACACCATATATTTT. Translating gives CASSAQGLGNTIYF.

The chain carries TRBV24-1 and TRBJ2-3; 10 bases are a match to TRBD2. V shed 1 base, J shed 6 bases, and the junction held 3 bases outside the gene matches. Germline V gene data show CDR1 as KGHDR and CDR2 as SFDVKD. This CDR3 is built from 15 residues. This chain's CDR3 is CATSDFMGLADTQYF. CDR3 nucleotides: TGTGCCACCAGTGATTTTATGGGACTAGCGGATACGCAGTATTTT.

The gene calls are TRBV28 and TRBJ1-3, with 9 bases that match TRBD1. The CDR3 is 14 amino acids. Germline V gives CDR1 MDHEN, CDR2 SYDVKM. V shed 4 bases, J shed 7 bases, and the junction held 5 bases outside the gene matches. The CDR3 DNA reads as TGTGCCAGCAGTTCCACAGGGGGCGGGAACACCATATATTTT. Amino acids: CASSSTGGGNTIYF.

The chain recombines TRBV27 with TRBJ2-5, with 8 bases identical to TRBD1. The CDR3 loop spans 14 amino acids. Germline V gene lookup returns CDR1 MNHEY and CDR2 SMNVEV (reference sequence). V lost 4 bases and J lost 5; bases outside the gene matches: 6. The CDR3 here is CASSYRGRSETQYF. CDR3 DNA sequence: TGTGCCAGCAGTTACAGGGGGAGGTCCGAGACCCAGTACTTC.

The J gene is TRBJ2-7, the V gene TRBV27; a weak D match, TRBD1 (5 bases). The CDR3 totals 16 residues. With 4 bases removed from V and 2 bases from J, the gap between germline ends came to 18 bases. Germline V CDR1 and CDR2: MNHEY, SMNVEV (reference sequence). The CDR3 spells CASSWSLGQITYEQYF. CDR3 DNA sequence: TGTGCCAGCAGTTGGTCCCTCGGACAAATAACCTACGAGCAGTACTTC.

This sequence joins TRBV18 and TRBJ2-3; no clear D. V lost 6 bases to trimming and J lost 2 bases, with 12 bases between them. CDR3 length: 14 residues. Per germline, CDR1 KGHSH and CDR2 LQKENI. CDR3: CASSPTSFTDTQYF. The CDR3 nucleotides are TGTGCCAGCTCCCCGACTTCTTTCACAGATACGCAGTATTTT.

This clone was found once. V and J are TRBV10-1 and TRBJ2-1; D is ambiguous. Germline values: CDR1 WNHNN, CDR2 SYGVQD (reference sequence). V was cut by 6 bases and J by 3 bases, with 9 bases left in between. The CDR3 is 13 residues long. The CDR3 DNA reads as TGCGCCAGCAGCCTCACGGTCTACAATGAGCAGTTCTTC. Its protein product is CASSLTVYNEQFF.

The chain combines TRBV19 with TRBJ1-4; unclear D gene. Germline V gene data show CDR1 as LNHDA and CDR2 as SQIVND (reference sequence). Trimming stripped 5 bases from V and 8 bases from J, with 15 bases between. The CDR3 consists of 14 residues. CDR3 amino acids: CASSRSGYDEKLFF. As DNA, the CDR3 is TGTGCCAGTAGTCGGTCGGGGTATGACGAAAAACTGTTTTTT.

This clone was counted a single time. J is TRBJ2-3 and V is TRBV28; weak D call: TRBD2 (5 bases). Germline V CDR1 and CDR2: MDHEN, SYDVKM. The CDR3 is 11 amino acids. With 5 bases removed from V and 6 bases from J, the gap between germline ends came to 6 bases. The CDR3 sequence: CASSTRDTQYF. CDR3 in DNA: TGTGCCAGCAGTACTAGGGATACGCAGTATTTT. Looking up the rest from reference TRBV28 and TRBJ2-3 gives the full variable domain: DVKVTQSSRYLVKRTGEKVFLECVQDMDHENMFWYRQDPGLGLRLIYFSYDVKMKEKGDIPEGYSVSREKKERFSLILESASTNQTSMYLCASSTRDTQYFGPGTRLTVL.

The chain links TRBV5-1 to TRBJ1-4, with D perhaps TRBD1 (5 bases). The CDR3 is 13 amino acids. Germline-derived CDR1 and CDR2 are SGHRS and YFSETQ. Trimming took 7 bases from V and 7 from J, leaving 14 bases between them. The CDR3 sequence is CASRTRDGEKLFF. The CDR3 nucleotides read TGCGCCAGCCGGACCAGGGATGGTGAAAAACTGTTTTTT.

V and J are TRBV7-2 and TRBJ2-3; TRBD2 might be the D (6 bases). The ends were cut back, 6 bases at V and 3 bases at J, with 16 bases in the middle. Per the germline V gene, CDR1 is SGHTA and CDR2 is FQGNSA. CDR3 length: 15 residues. CDR3 in amino acids: CASRPYGGRTDTQYF. Here the CDR3 DNA reads TGTGCCAGCAGACCCTACGGGGGTAGAACAGATACGCAGTATTTT.

Only one count was recorded for this clone. The rearrangement links TRBV7-2 to TRBJ2-7; 8 positions match TRBD2. The CDR3 has 15 amino acids. The germline gives CDR1 SGHTA, CDR2 FQGNSA. V dropped 5 bases and J dropped 5; count of bases not matched to a gene: 11. For the CDR3, the DNA is TGTGCCAGCAGCGGTGTGGATGGCGGGAGGAACGAGCAGTACTTC. It specifies CASSGVDGGRNEQYF.

The V call is TRBV6-5, the J call TRBJ2-1; the D is unclear. Germline V gene sequence: CDR1 MNHEY, CDR2 SVGAGI. V was trimmed by 7 bases and J by 5 bases, leaving 12 bases between them. The CDR3 extends over 13 amino acids. The CDR3, as DNA: TGTGCCAGCACTATGACTCGGGACAATGAGCAGTTCTTC. Encoded protein: CASTMTRDNEQFF.

The rearrangement joins TRBV9 to TRBJ2-3, with 7 bases matching TRBD2. The ends lost 3 bases at V and 1 base at J; junction bases unmatched: 11. Germline V lookup: CDR1 SGDLS, CDR2 YYNGEE. CDR3 length equals 17 residues. The CDR3 DNA reads TGTGCCAGCAGCGAGTGGGGGGAGGGTCCCCGCACAGATACGCAGTATTTT. This sequence encodes CASSEWGEGPRTDTQYF.

The chain combines TRBV28 with TRBJ2-1, with 8 bases aligning to TRBD2. The CDR3 covers 17 residues. V lost 3 bases to trimming and J lost 2 bases; unmatched junction nucleotides: 9. Germline lookup yields CDR1 MDHEN and CDR2 SYDVKM. CDR3 DNA sequence: TGTGCCAGCAGTTTCTCCCATTTTAGCGGGACCTACAATGAGCAGTTCTTC. It translates to CASSFSHFSGTYNEQFF.

V is TRBV6-2 or TRBV6-3 and J is TRBJ2-1; 9 bases align to TRBD2. The CDR3 spans 16 residues. Germline loops: CDR1 MNHEY, CDR2 SVGEGT. J lost 4 bases, V lost 0 bases, and 4 bases had no gene match. The CDR3: CASSYSGSGSYNEQFF. DNA for the CDR3: TGTGCCAGCAGTTACTCGGGTAGCGGGAGTTACAATGAGCAGTTCTTC.

The rearrangement links TRBV28 to TRBJ2-2, with D unresolved. V was cut by 4 bases and J by 0 bases, with 6 bases left in between. CDR1 and CDR2 from the germline V gene are MDHEN and SYDVKM. This CDR3 is 14 amino acids long. The CDR3 sequence: CASSSFANTGELFF. CDR3 DNA sequence: TGTGCCAGCAGTTCGTTCGCGAACACCGGGGAGCTGTTTTTT.

V and J are TRBV2 and TRBJ2-1; TRBD2 aligns across 7 bases. V shed 8 bases, J shed 4 bases, and the junction held 14 bases outside the gene matches. CDR3 length equals 16 residues. Germline CDR1 SNHLY, CDR2 FYNNEI. The CDR3 nucleotides are TGTGCCAGCCTGGAGGGTATTAGCGGGCCATACAATGAGCAGTTCTTC. Protein sequence: CASLEGISGPYNEQFF.